These 6 T cell receptor beta chains originate from one sample sequenced in a study of T cells after yellow fever vaccination. TCRdb re-called the 5' RACE reads through MiXCR, storing one row per CDR3 protein. The table lists roughly 120,000 distinct CDR3 sequences, 7.5% to 9.5% of them singletons. This specimen was CD8+ T cells sorted from PBMCs, taken 45 days after the yellow fever booster vaccination. The origin of the receptors is a man younger than 40 who received the YFV17D yellow fever vaccine.

This clonotype was counted at least ten times. The V gene is TRBV7-2, the J gene TRBJ1-1; D uncertain. Deletions cut 4 bases from V and 0 bases from J, with 9 bases between. The length of the CDR3 is 14 residues. Germline V gene data show CDR1 as SGHTA and CDR2 as FQGNSA. CDR3 bases: TGTGCCAGCAGCTCGATAGGGTTGAACACTGAAGCTTTCTTT. Protein sequence: CASSSIGLNTEAFF.

The chain links TRBV14 to TRBJ2-7; maybe TRBD2 (6 bases). With 1 base removed from V and 0 bases from J, the gap between germline ends came to 13 bases. This CDR3 contains 16 residues. The germline CDR1 and CDR2 sequences are SGHDN and FVKESK. CDR3 region: CASSQGVGLPSYEQYF. The CDR3 DNA is TGTGCCAGCAGCCAAGGGGTGGGACTCCCCTCCTACGAGCAGTACTTC. Full variable domain (missing parts from reference TRBV14 and TRBJ2-7): EAGVTQFPSHSVIEKGQTVTLRCDPISGHDNLYWYRRVMGKEIKFLLHFVKESKQDESGMPNNRFLAERTGGTYSTLKVQPAELEDSGVYFCASSQGVGLPSYEQYFGPGTRLTVT.

There are many counts of this clonotype. The chain couples TRBV9 to TRBJ2-2; 9 nucleotides match TRBD1. This CDR3 comprises 16 residues. The junction had 9 bases not matched to a gene; V was cut back by 3 bases and J by 6 bases. From germline, CDR1 is SGDLS and CDR2 YYNGEE. CDR3 DNA: TGTGCCAGCAGCGAACCGGGACAGGGTCATTCCGGGGAGCTGTTTTTT. The encoded protein is CASSEPGQGHSGELFF.

This clonotype has only a few counts. The chain carries TRBV7-7 and TRBJ2-5; D is possibly TRBD1 (5 bases). V was clipped by 3 bases and J by 4 bases, with 15 bases between them. The CDR3 extends over 15 amino acids. Germline CDR1 SSHAT, CDR2 FNYEAQ (reference sequence). The CDR3 sequence: CASSFTMAGRETQYF. The DNA for the CDR3 is TGTGCCAGCAGCTTCACCATGGCAGGGCGAGAGACCCAGTACTTC.

In this sample, this clonotype turned up many times. The V call is TRBV29-1, the J call TRBJ2-3; 11 nucleotides line up with TRBD2. This CDR3 is built from 16 residues. The V segment lost 7 bases and the J segment 3 bases; nucleotides outside the gene matches: 12. Germline values: CDR1 SQVTM, CDR2 ANQGSEA. The chain's CDR3 is CSGQITSGSYTDTQYF. As DNA, the CDR3 is TGCAGCGGTCAAATTACTAGCGGGAGTTATACAGATACGCAGTATTTT.

This clonotype was found many times. The V gene is TRBV13, the J gene TRBJ2-7; D may be TRBD1 or TRBD2 (5 bases each). Germline V gene data show CDR1 as PRHDT and CDR2 as FYEKMQ (reference sequence). The V gene lost 5 bases and the J gene lost 2 bases, with 10 bases spanning the gap. This CDR3 has 13 residues. CDR3 nucleotides: TGTGCCAGCAGCCGGGACGGGACCTACGAGCAGTACTTC. Amino acid sequence: CASSRDGTYEQYF.